These 3 T cell receptor beta chains originate from one sample sequenced in a study of T cell responses to AZD1222 COVID-19 vaccine. Generated by immunoSEQ multiplex PCR, the TCRdb table keeps only in-frame clones and is missing some. This sample has about 120,000 clones, with 85% to 90% found just once. The sample here was peripheral blood, taken on day 0 of AZD1222 vaccination. These receptors all come from an adult in good health.

The chain carries TRBV19 and TRBJ2-5; 8 nucleotides align to TRBD1. The CDR3 spans 14 residues. In germline, CDR1 is LNHDA, CDR2 SQIVND (reference sequence). V trimming: 4 bases; J trimming: 4 bases; junction bases outside the gene matches: 5. The CDR3 is CASSKAGGRETQYF. For the CDR3, the DNA is TGTGCCAGTAGTAAGGCAGGGGGCCGAGAGACCCAGTACTTC. The full variable domain, with the rest looked up from reference TRBV19 and TRBJ2-5, is DGGITQSPKYLFRKEGQNVTLSCEQNLNHDAMYWYRQDPGQGLRLIYYSQIVNDFQKGDIAEGYSVSREKKESFPLTVTSAQKNPTAFYLCASSKAGGRETQYFGPGTRLLVL.

The V call is TRBV29-1, the J call TRBJ2-7; D gene uncertain. Germline loops: CDR1 SQVTM, CDR2 ANQGSEA. CDR3 length: 12 residues. V lost 5 bases and J 0 bases, leaving 8 bases between the germline ends. The CDR3 sequence is CSVYVSSYEQYF. The CDR3 region has the DNA TGCAGCGTTTATGTGAGCTCCTACGAGCAGTACTTC.

This chain joins TRBV3-1 (or the pseudogene TRBV3-2) and TRBJ2-5; TRBD2 matches at 13 bases. With 6 bases clipped from V and 5 bases from J, the junction kept 3 bases outside the gene matches. Germline CDR1 LGHDT, CDR2 YNNKEL (reference sequence). The CDR3 sequence is 14 residues long. CDR3 in amino acids: CASRTSGRAETQYF. The CDR3 DNA follows: TGTGCCAGCAGAACTAGCGGGAGGGCCGAGACCCAGTACTTC.